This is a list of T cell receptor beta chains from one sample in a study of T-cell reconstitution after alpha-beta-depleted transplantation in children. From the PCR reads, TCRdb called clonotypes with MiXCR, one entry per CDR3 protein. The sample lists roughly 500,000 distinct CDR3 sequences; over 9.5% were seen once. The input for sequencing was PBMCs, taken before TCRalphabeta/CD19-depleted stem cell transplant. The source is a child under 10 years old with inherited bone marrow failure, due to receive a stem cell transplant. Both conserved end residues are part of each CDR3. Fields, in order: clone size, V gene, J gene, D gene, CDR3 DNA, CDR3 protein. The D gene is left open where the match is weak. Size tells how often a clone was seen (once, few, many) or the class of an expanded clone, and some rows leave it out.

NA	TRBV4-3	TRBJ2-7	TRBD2	TGCGCCAGCAGCCAAGTGGGACTAGCGGGCCCCAAGTACGAGCAGTACTTC	CASSQVGLAGPKYEQYF
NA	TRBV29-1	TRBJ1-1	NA	TGCAGCGTTGAGGGGGGGCGCCGGACTGAAGCTTTCTTT	CSVEGGRRTEAFF
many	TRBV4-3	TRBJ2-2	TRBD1	TGCGCCAGCAGCCTGTCGGGACAGCCGAACACCGGGGAGCTGTTTTTT	CASSLSGQPNTGELFF
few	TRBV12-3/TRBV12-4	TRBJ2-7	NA	TGTGCCAGCAGTCAGACAGACACGAGCTCCTACGAGCAGTACTTC	CASSQTDTSSYEQYF
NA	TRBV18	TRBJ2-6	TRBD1	TGTGCCAGCTGGGGGACAGGGGCTGGGGCCAACGTCCTGACTTTC	CASWGTGAGANVLTF
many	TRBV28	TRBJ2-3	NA	TGTGCCAGCAGTCGCTCGGTGGGAACAGATACGCAGTATTTT	CASSRSVGTDTQYF
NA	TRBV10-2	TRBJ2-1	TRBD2	TGCGCCACCCGGGGTAGCGGGCTTCTCAATGAGCAGTTCTTC	CATRGSGLLNEQFF
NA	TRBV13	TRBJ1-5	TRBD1	TGTGCCAGCAGCTTACGAGGCGACAGGGTTGGAAATCAGCCCCAGCATTTT	CASSLRGDRVGNQPQHF
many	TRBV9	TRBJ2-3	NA	TGTGCCAGCAGCGTAGAACCTAGCACAGATACGCAGTATTTT	CASSVEPSTDTQYF
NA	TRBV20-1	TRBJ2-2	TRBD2	TGCAGTGCTAGAGGAAGTAGCGGGGGTGACACCGGGGAGCTGTTTTTT	CSARGSSGGDTGELFF
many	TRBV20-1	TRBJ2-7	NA	TGCAGTGCTACGCCGGGCCAAGCCTACGAGCAGTACTTC	CSATPGQAYEQYF
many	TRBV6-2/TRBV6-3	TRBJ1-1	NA	TGTGCCAGCACTACCAGGGACCACAGGGAGGTGAACACTGAAGCTTTCTTT	CASTTRDHREVNTEAFF
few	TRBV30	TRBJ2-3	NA	TGTGCCTGGAGTGTGCGAGGGACGAGGGCAGATACGCAGTATTTT	CAWSVRGTRADTQYF
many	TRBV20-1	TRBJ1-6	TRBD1	TGCAGTGTTCGCCCAGGGGGAGCGCCAAATAATTCACCCCTCCACTTT	CSVRPGGAPNNSPLHF
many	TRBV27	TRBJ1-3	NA	TGTGCCAGCAGTCAGGGTTTATGGGCTCTGGGAAACACCATATATTTT	CASSQGLWALGNTIYF
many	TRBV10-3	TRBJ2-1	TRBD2	TGTGCCATCAGTGGGCCGGGACTAGCGGGAGGCAATGAGCAGTTCTTC	CAISGPGLAGGNEQFF
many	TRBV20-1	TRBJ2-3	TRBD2	TGCAGTGCTGTGAGCGGGATCCTCACAGATACGCAGTATTTT	CSAVSGILTDTQYF
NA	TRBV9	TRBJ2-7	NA	TGTGCCAGCAGCGTAGATGTAGGGACCGGGCAGTACGAGCAGTACTTC	CASSVDVGTGQYEQYF
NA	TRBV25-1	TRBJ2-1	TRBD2	TGTGCCAGCAGTGAATTAAGGAGCGGGGGGTTTAATGAGCAGTTCTTC	CASSELRSGGFNEQFF
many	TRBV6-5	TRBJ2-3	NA	TGTGCCAGCAGTTATGTAGGGGTCCTTAGCACAGATACGCAGTATTTT	CASSYVGVLSTDTQYF
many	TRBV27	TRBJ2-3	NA	TGTGCCAGCAGTTTGAGGGCGGATACGCAGTATTTT	CASSLRADTQYF
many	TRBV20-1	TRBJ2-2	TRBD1	TGCAGTGCTAGGGGGACAGGGCCCTATACGAACACCGGGGAGCTGTTTTTT	CSARGTGPYTNTGELFF
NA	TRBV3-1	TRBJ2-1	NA	TGTGCCAGCAGCCGTGCAGGGGACTGGACCTACAATGAGCAGTTCTTC	CASSRAGDWTYNEQFF
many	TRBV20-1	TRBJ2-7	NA	TGCAGTGCTAGAGGGGGCGAAAGACCCTACGAGCAGTACTTC	CSARGGERPYEQYF
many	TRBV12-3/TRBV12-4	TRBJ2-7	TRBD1	TGTGCCAGCAGCACAGGGGGGTACGAGCAGTACTTC	CASSTGGYEQYF
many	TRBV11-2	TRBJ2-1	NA	TGTGCCAGCAGCTTTGGCTATTTATACAATGAGCAGTTCTTC	CASSFGYLYNEQFF
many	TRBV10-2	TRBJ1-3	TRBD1	TGCGCCAGCAGTGAGTCGCGACAGGGGGCCTCTGGAAACACCATATATTTT	CASSESRQGASGNTIYF
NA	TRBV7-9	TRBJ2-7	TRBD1	TGTGCCAGCAGTAGCGGACAGGGTACATTCTACGAGCAGTACTTC	CASSSGQGTFYEQYF
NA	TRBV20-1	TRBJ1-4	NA	TGCAGTGCTAGTTCAGGGGCGTCTAATGAAAAACTGTTTTTT	CSASSGASNEKLFF
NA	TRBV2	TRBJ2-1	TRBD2	TGTGCCAGCAGGGCCGGACTAGCGCTTCCTCAGAATGAGCAGTTCTTC	CASRAGLALPQNEQFF
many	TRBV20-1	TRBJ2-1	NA	TGCAGTGCTAGAGAGCGGATAAGGACGCATGAGCAGTTCTTC	CSARERIRTHEQFF
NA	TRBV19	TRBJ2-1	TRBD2	TGTGCCAGTAGTATAAGGCTAGCGGGAGGATACTCCTACAATGAGCAGTTCTTC	CASSIRLAGGYSYNEQFF
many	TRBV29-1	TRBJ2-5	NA	TGCAGTGTTCAGACAGACCAAGAGACCCAGTACTTC	CSVQTDQETQYF
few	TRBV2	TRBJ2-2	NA	TGTGCCAGCAGGGGATACGCGAACACCGGGGAGCTGTTTTTT	CASRGYANTGELFF
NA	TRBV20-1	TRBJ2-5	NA	TGCAGTGCTAGAGGCGACCGACAAGAGACCCAGTACTTC	CSARGDRQETQYF
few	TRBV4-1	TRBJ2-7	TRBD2	TGCGCCAGCAGCCCCGGGACTAGAGGATACGAGCAGTACTTC	CASSPGTRGYEQYF
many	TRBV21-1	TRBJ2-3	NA	TGTGCCAGCAGCTCACGGGCTAGCGGGCCTTTCGATACGCAGTATTTT	CASSSRASGPFDTQYF
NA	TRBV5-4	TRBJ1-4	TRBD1	TGTGCCAGCAGCTTGACAGGGGGGAATGAAAAACTGTTTTTT	CASSLTGGNEKLFF
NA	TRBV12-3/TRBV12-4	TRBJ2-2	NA	TGTGCCAGCAGCCTGGGAGCAACGGGCGGGGAGCTGTTTTTT	CASSLGATGGELFF
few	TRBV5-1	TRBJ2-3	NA	TGCGCCAGCAGCCCATCTTTAGCGGACCTCACAGATACGCAGTATTTT	CASSPSLADLTDTQYF
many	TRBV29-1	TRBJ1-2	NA	TGCAGCGTCGGCCTGGGCAGGACGGCACTGTATGGCTACACCTTC	CSVGLGRTALYGYTF
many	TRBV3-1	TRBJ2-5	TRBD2	TGTGCCAGCAGCCAAGACCCTAAAACGGGACTAGGATTTGAGACCCAGTACTTC	CASSQDPKTGLGFETQYF
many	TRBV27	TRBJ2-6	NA	TGTGCCAGCAGTGTGACAGTGCCTGGGGCCAACGTCCTGACTTTC	CASSVTVPGANVLTF
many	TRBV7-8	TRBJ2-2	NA	TGTGCCAGCACCCCCCCAACCGGGGAGCTGTTTTTT	CASTPPTGELFF
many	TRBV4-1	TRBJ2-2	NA	TGCGCCAGCAGCCAATTCAAACCCGGGGAGCTGTTTTTT	CASSQFKPGELFF
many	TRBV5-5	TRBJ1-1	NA	TGTGCCAGCAGCTTGGCCGATGCCGACACTGAAGCTTTCTTT	CASSLADADTEAFF
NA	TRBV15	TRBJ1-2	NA	TGTGCCACCAGCAGAGGATGGGACAACTATGGCTACACCTTC	CATSRGWDNYGYTF
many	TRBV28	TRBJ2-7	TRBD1	TGTGCCAGCACCGGGACAGGGGTCTCCTACGAGCAGTACTTC	CASTGTGVSYEQYF
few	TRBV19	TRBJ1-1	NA	TGTGCCAGTAGTACACTGGGGGAAGCTTTCTTT	CASSTLGEAFF
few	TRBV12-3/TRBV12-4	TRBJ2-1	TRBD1	TGTGCCAGCAGTTTCCGACAGGGGGCGATATACAATGAGCAGTTCTTC	CASSFRQGAIYNEQFF
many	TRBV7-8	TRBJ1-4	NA	TGTGCCAGCAGCTCTATCGCCCGAGCAGGAGGTGAAAAACTGTTTTTT	CASSSIARAGGEKLFF
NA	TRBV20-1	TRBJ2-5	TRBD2	TGCAGTGCTAGAGGCGGACTAGCGGGAGTTTTCGTTGTGGAGACCCAGTACTTC	CSARGGLAGVFVVETQYF
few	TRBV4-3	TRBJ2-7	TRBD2	TGCGCCAGCAGCCAAAGACTAGCTAACGAGCAGTACTTC	CASSQRLANEQYF